These T cell receptor beta chains were read from a single sample in a study of cytomegalovirus exposure and HLA in healthy donors. Only in-frame clones appear in the TCRdb table, and some are missing; sequencing was by immunoSEQ multiplex PCR. The sample lists hundreds of thousands of clones, around 76% seen once, with 0.63% in the top ten. The sequencing input was PBMCs. All receptors come from a young man in good health and CMV-seronegative. The CDR3 runs from the conserved cysteine through the conserved F or W. D genes are given only for firm matches. The size entry is marked missing in some rows and otherwise reads once, few, many or a size class.

clone size	D gene	V gene	J gene	CDR3 protein	CDR3 DNA
NA	NA	TRBV2	TRBJ1-1	CASSGSSMNTEAFF	TGTGCCAGCAGTGGGTCGAGCATGAACACTGAAGCTTTCTTT
NA	TRBD1	TRBV7-6	TRBJ1-2	CASSYAGTGAMGGYTF	TGTGCCAGCAGCTACGCCGGGACAGGTGCCATGGGGGGCTACACCTTC
few	TRBD2	TRBV7-2	TRBJ2-3	CASSLVLAGPDTQYF	TGTGCCAGCAGCTTAGTTCTAGCGGGCCCTGATACGCAGTATTTT
NA	TRBD1	TRBV30	TRBJ1-1	CAWTQGANTEAFF	TGTGCCTGGACCCAGGGGGCGAACACTGAAGCTTTCTTT
NA	NA	TRBV6-5	TRBJ1-3	CASTGSGNTIYF	TGTGCTAGCACAGGGTCTGGAAACACCATATATTTT
NA	NA	TRBV9	TRBJ1-1	CASSVARFTEAFF	TGTGCCAGCAGCGTAGCTCGGTTTACTGAAGCTTTCTTT
NA	NA	TRBV18	TRBJ2-5	CASSLLGGRWETQYF	TGTGCCAGCTCACTTTTAGGGGGTCGCTGGGAGACCCAGTACTTC
once	NA	TRBV28	TRBJ1-4	CASSPHDGTNEKLFF	TGTGCCAGCAGTCCACACGATGGTACAAATGAAAAACTGTTTTTT
NA	NA	TRBV28	TRBJ2-7	CASRQTGYLPPYEQYF	TGTGCCAGCAGGCAAACAGGGTATTTACCTCCCTACGAGCAGTACTTC
NA	TRBD1	TRBV5-6	TRBJ1-1	CASSLIDRDGTEAFF	TGTGCCAGCAGCTTGATTGACAGGGATGGTACTGAAGCTTTCTTT
NA	NA	TRBV4-2	TRBJ2-1	CASSQRWRTVNNEQFF	TGTGCCAGCAGCCAACGGTGGAGGACAGTAAACAATGAGCAGTTCTTC
NA	TRBD1	TRBV5-1	TRBJ1-4	CASSFMGQAREKLFF	TGCGCCAGCAGCTTCATGGGACAGGCCAGGGAAAAACTGTTTTTT
NA	TRBD1	TRBV19	TRBJ2-7	CASSIGRGLLVDEQYF	TGTGCCAGTAGTATAGGCAGGGGGCTCCTTGTGGACGAGCAGTACTTC
NA	TRBD2	TRBV5-6	TRBJ2-3	CASSARLASTDTQYF	TGTGCCAGCAGCGCTAGACTAGCTAGCACAGATACGCAGTATTTT
NA	TRBD1	TRBV5-1	TRBJ1-5	CASSTGTGNQPQHF	TGCGCCAGCAGCACCGGGACAGGGAATCAGCCCCAGCATTTT
few	TRBD2	TRBV7-2	TRBJ2-3	CASSFSGSTNTQYF	TGTGCCAGCAGCTTTAGCGGGAGTACGAATACGCAGTATTTT
once	TRBD2	TRBV7-9	TRBJ2-1	CSSSFGLAGENEQFF	TGTTCCAGCAGCTTCGGACTAGCGGGAGAGAATGAGCAGTTCTTC
NA	TRBD1	TRBV19	TRBJ2-7	CASSIGTGGYEQYF	TGTGCCAGTAGTATCGGGACAGGGGGCTACGAGCAGTACTTC
NA	NA	TRBV7-9	TRBJ2-7	CSSSLRGEQYF	TGTTCCAGCAGCTTAAGGGGCGAGCAGTACTTC
NA	NA	TRBV9	TRBJ2-6	CASSVGGATGANVLTF	TGTGCCAGCAGCGTGGGGGGGGCGACTGGGGCCAACGTCCTGACTTTC
NA	TRBD1	TRBV30	TRBJ2-7	CAWGQGSYKQYF	TGTGCCTGGGGACAGGGGTCCTACAAGCAGTACTTC
NA	TRBD2	TRBV28	TRBJ2-1	CASSLSGRAGEQFF	TGTGCCAGCAGCCTTAGCGGGAGGGCGGGTGAGCAGTTCTTC
few	NA	TRBV6-1	TRBJ2-1	CASSESRVPSYNEQFF	TGTGCCAGCAGTGAATCCAGGGTGCCGTCCTACAATGAGCAGTTCTTC
NA	TRBD2	TRBV19	TRBJ2-7	CASSIGLAGYEQYF	TGTGCCAGTAGTATCGGACTAGCGGGCTACGAGCAGTACTTC
NA	TRBD2	TRBV5-4	TRBJ2-7	CASSPLAGGGEQYF	TGTGCCAGCAGCCCACTAGCGGGAGGTGGGGAGCAGTACTTC
NA	NA	TRBV7-9	TRBJ1-1	CASSLAAGDLQAFF	TGTGCCAGCAGCTTAGCGGCGGGGGATCTCCAAGCTTTCTTT
NA	NA	TRBV2	TRBJ2-2	CASSELRLSGRDTGELFF	TGTGCCAGCAGTGAACTCCGCTTGTCCGGCCGGGACACCGGGGAGCTGTTTTTT
NA	NA	TRBV19	TRBJ1-4	CASRQGPNEKLFF	TGTGCCAGTAGACAGGGCCCTAATGAAAAACTGTTTTTT
NA	TRBD2	TRBV6-1	TRBJ2-3	CASRTSGSTDTQYF	TGTGCCAGCCGGACTAGCGGGAGCACAGATACGCAGTATTTT
once	TRBD1	TRBV27	TRBJ1-3	CASSPTGVSGNTIYF	TGTGCCAGCAGCCCGACAGGGGTCTCTGGAAACACCATATATTTT
NA	NA	TRBV5-4	TRBJ1-1	CASSLGGMGNTEAFF	TGTGCCAGCAGCTTGGGCGGGATGGGGAACACTGAAGCTTTCTTT
few	TRBD1	TRBV2	TRBJ1-2	CASRIGGNGYTF	TGTGCCAGCAGAATAGGGGGCAATGGCTACACCTTC
once	NA	TRBV7-8	TRBJ2-5	CASSSSGVRGETQYF	TGTGCCAGCAGCTCGAGTGGCGTGAGGGGGGAGACCCAGTACTTC
NA	NA	TRBV10-3	TRBJ1-5	CAISEREQPQHF	TGTGCCATCAGTGAGCGGGAGCAGCCCCAGCATTTT
NA	NA	TRBV5-1	TRBJ2-1	CASSQDPPTGYNEQFF	TGCGCCAGCAGCCAGGACCCCCCTACAGGTTACAATGAGCAGTTCTTC
NA	TRBD2	TRBV4-1	TRBJ2-7	CASSQAIAAGAYEQYF	TGCGCCAGCAGCCAAGCGATCGCTGCGGGAGCCTACGAGCAGTACTTC
NA	TRBD1	TRBV28	TRBJ1-5	CASSLDQGAGSNQPQHF	TGTGCCAGCAGTTTAGATCAGGGGGCGGGAAGCAATCAGCCCCAGCATTTT
once	NA	TRBV28	TRBJ1-3	CASTRPPQGLNTIYF	TGTGCCAGCACCCGACCCCCCCAGGGACTAAACACCATATATTTT
NA	TRBD2	TRBV4-1	TRBJ2-2	CASSQLTSDDGELFF	TGCGCCAGCAGCCAGTTGACTAGCGATGACGGGGAGCTGTTTTTT
NA	TRBD1	TRBV2	TRBJ1-2	CATQNRGNYGYTF	TGTGCCACGCAAAACAGGGGGAACTATGGCTACACCTTC
NA	TRBD1	TRBV5-4	TRBJ1-2	CASSSYRGVNYGYTF	TGTGCCAGCAGCTCATACAGGGGGGTAAACTATGGCTACACCTTC
NA	NA	TRBV7-9	TRBJ1-1	CASSFGQAGAFF	TGTGCCAGCAGCTTTGGGCAGGCTGGAGCTTTCTTT
NA	NA	TRBV6-6	TRBJ1-2	CASSYDRTKMGYTF	TGTGCCAGCAGTTACGACAGGACAAAAATGGGCTACACCTTC
few	TRBD2	TRBV30	TRBJ2-5	CARDEGGETQYF	TGTGCCCGAGACGAGGGAGGGGAGACCCAGTACTTC
NA	NA	TRBV21-1	TRBJ2-3	CARLTPRDTERLGDTQYF	TGTGCCAGGCTCACCCCCCGGGACACCGAGCGATTGGGTGATACGCAGTATTTT
NA	NA	TRBV5-1	TRBJ2-7	CASSLGGGTSYEQYF	TGCGCCAGCAGCTTGGGAGGGGGTACCTCCTACGAGCAGTACTTC
NA	TRBD1	TRBV28	TRBJ1-2	CASSLLAGGYGYTF	TGTGCCAGCAGTTTACTCGCAGGGGGCTATGGCTACACCTTC
NA	TRBD1	TRBV14	TRBJ2-7	CASSLRTGRYEQYF	TGTGCCAGCAGCCTGCGGACAGGTCGCTACGAGCAGTACTTC
NA	NA	TRBV28	TRBJ1-5	CASSLWRTSSNQPQHF	TGTGCCAGCAGTTTATGGCGGACATCTAGCAATCAGCCCCAGCATTTT
NA	NA	TRBV9	TRBJ2-5	CASSVGPGSREETQYF	TGTGCCAGCAGCGTAGGACCCGGGAGCAGAGAAGAGACCCAGTACTTC
NA	NA	TRBV28	TRBJ2-7	CASSYAQGFQYF	TGTGCCAGCAGTTACGCCCAGGGGTTTCAGTACTTC